The 14 T cell receptor beta chains below come from one sample, sequenced in a study of cytomegalovirus exposure and HLA in healthy donors. 13 Jbeta primers and 60 Vbeta primers were used for the PCR. Assay used: immunoSEQ multiplex PCR; TCRdb lists only in-frame clones, some missing. The repertoire includes about 130,000 clones, over 75% of them detected once, and 5.5% to 6% sits in the top ten. Sequencing was done on a sample of PBMCs. The receptors were sampled from a middle-aged woman in good health and CMV-seropositive.

V and J are TRBV4-2 and TRBJ2-5, with D tentatively TRBD1 (5 bases). CDR1 and CDR2 from the germline V gene are LGHNA and YNFKEQ. The ends were cut back, 2 bases at V and 1 base at J, with 8 bases in the middle. The CDR3 has 14 residues. This chain's CDR3 is CASSQSQGQETQYF. The CDR3 bases are TGTGCCAGCAGCCAATCCCAGGGCCAAGAGACCCAGTACTTC.

The chain carries TRBV11-2 and TRBJ1-2; perhaps TRBD1 as D (5 bases). V lost 1 base and J lost 2, with 8 bases in between. Germline CDR1 reads SGHAT; CDR2 reads FQNNGV. The CDR3 spans 14 residues. CDR3 residues: CASSLAHRNYGYTF. The CDR3 coding sequence is TGTGCCAGCAGCTTAGCCCACAGGAACTATGGCTACACCTTC.

The rearrangement joins TRBV9 to TRBJ2-1; no firm D call. The V end lost 2 bases, the J end lost 8 bases, and 8 bases lay between the germline ends. Germline CDR1 SGDLS, CDR2 YYNGEE. This CDR3 region has 12 residues. The CDR3 bases are TGTGCCAGCAGCGTCGGTGATCATGAGCAGTTCTTC. It translates to CASSVGDHEQFF.

This clone showed up just once. This chain uses TRBV4-3 with TRBJ2-5, with TRBD2 matching 8 bases. Germline trimming cut 1 base from V and 2 bases from J; bases unmatched to any gene: 3. The CDR3 extends over 15 amino acids. Germline CDR1 reads LGHNA; CDR2 reads YSLEER. This chain's CDR3 is CASSQGSSGQETQYF. The CDR3 bases are TGCGCCAGCAGCCAAGGCTCTAGCGGGCAAGAGACCCAGTACTTC.

V usage is TRBV5-1 and J usage is TRBJ1-1; D possibly corresponds to TRBD1 (5 bases). Trimming pared 0 bases from V and 6 bases from J, leaving 15 bases between. The CDR3 contains 15 residues. Germline V gene sequence: CDR1 SGHRS, CDR2 YFSETQ. CDR3 residues: CASSLEGGEGAEAFF. In DNA form, the CDR3 reads TGCGCCAGCAGCTTGGAGGGAGGGGAAGGCGCTGAAGCTTTCTTT.

The gene calls are TRBV5-1 and TRBJ2-1, with D possibly being TRBD2 (6 bases). Trimming removed 5 bases from V and 6 bases from J, with 12 bases in between. Germline lookup yields CDR1 SGHRS and CDR2 YFSETQ. This CDR3 spans 13 amino acids. The CDR3 region is CASRPGESNEQFF. Here the CDR3 DNA reads TGCGCCAGCAGGCCGGGGGAGAGCAATGAGCAGTTCTTC.

The chain joins TRBV5-5 to TRBJ1-1; 8 bases agree with TRBD1. The CDR3 contains 13 residues. The germline V gene has CDR1 SGHKS and CDR2 YYEKEE (reference sequence). J was trimmed by 7 bases and V by 3 bases; bases with no gene match: 5. The CDR3 spells CASSWAGGSEAFF. DNA of the CDR3: TGTGCCAGCAGCTGGGCAGGGGGCAGTGAAGCTTTCTTT.

This sequence joins TRBV28 and TRBJ1-3; perhaps TRBD1 as D (6 bases). The CDR3 has 12 residues. The germline CDR1 and CDR2 sequences are MDHEN and SYDVKM. Trimming cost V 6 bases and J 6 bases, with 9 bases left between them. The CDR3 reads CASRQGVNTIYF. The CDR3 DNA follows: TGTGCCAGCAGACAGGGAGTAAACACCATATATTTT.

This chain links TRBV11-3 with TRBJ2-3; 9 nucleotides line up with TRBD1. The CDR3 is made up of 16 amino acids. From germline, CDR1 is SGHNT and CDR2 YENEEA. V dropped 8 bases and J dropped 0; count of bases not matched to a gene: 9. CDR3 bases: TGTGCCAGCGCCCCGGGGACAGGGCGGAGCACAGATACGCAGTATTTT. Translating gives CASAPGTGRSTDTQYF. Drawing the rest from reference TRBV11-3 and TRBJ2-3, the complete variable domain is EAGVVQSPRYKIIEKKQPVAFWCNPISGHNTLYWYLQNLGQGPELLIRYENEEAVDDSQLPKDRFSAERLKGVDSTLKIQPAELGDSAVYLCASAPGTGRSTDTQYFGPGTRLTVL.

In nucleotides, the CDR3 is TGTGCCAGCAGCCTGACCCACCTAGGACTGAACCAAGAGACCCAGTACTTC. Encoded protein: CASSLTHLGLNQETQYF. V is TRBV9 and J is TRBJ2-5, with D perhaps TRBD2 (5 bases). This CDR3 spans 17 amino acids. V was clipped by 4 bases and J by 0 bases, with 19 bases between them. Germline V CDR1 and CDR2: SGDLS, YYNGEE.

V and J are TRBV29-1 and TRBJ2-7; D gene ambiguous. Germline lookup yields CDR1 SQVTM and CDR2 ANQGSEA. V dropped 7 bases and J dropped 5 bases, with 12 bases sitting between them. This CDR3 has 11 residues. CDR3 loop: CSASDRDEQYF. CDR3 coding DNA: TGCAGCGCATCTGATCGCGACGAGCAGTACTTC.

This clone has a single count. V and J are TRBV13 and TRBJ1-2, with D maybe TRBD1 (5 bases). Trimming stripped 3 bases from V and 8 bases from J, with 10 bases between. CDR3 size: 12 residues. Germline CDR1 PRHDT, CDR2 FYEKMQ (reference sequence). The chain's CDR3 is CASSFQGGGYTF. CDR3 bases: TGTGCCAGCAGCTTCCAGGGTGGCGGCTACACCTTC.

The rearrangement links TRBV14 to TRBJ2-3; 10 positions match TRBD2. The length of the CDR3 is 16 residues. Per germline, CDR1 SGHDN and CDR2 FVKESK. With 4 bases clipped from V and 0 bases from J, the junction kept 4 bases outside the gene matches. The CDR3 DNA sequence: TGTGCCAGCAGCCGGATAGCGGGAGGCAGCACAGATACGCAGTATTTT. Its translation is CASSRIAGGSTDTQYF.

This chain connects TRBV19 to TRBJ1-1; D is unresolved. CDR1 is LNHDA and CDR2 is SQIVND in the germline V gene (reference sequence). Trimming removed 5 bases from V and 2 bases from J, with 6 bases in between. The CDR3 length is 12 residues. CDR3 region: CASSPPNTEAFF. CDR3 DNA: TGTGCCAGTAGTCCCCCTAACACTGAAGCTTTCTTT.